These T cell receptor beta chains were read from a single sample in a study of PD-1 blockade in classical Hodgkin lymphoma. The data were produced by immunoSEQ multiplex PCR, yet TCRdb's version contains in-frame clones alone and is incomplete. Of under 20,000 clones in the sample, around 83% were seen once. Input material: CD4+ T cells from blood. The receptors were gathered from a human donor with classical Hodgkin lymphoma. The CDR3 runs from the conserved cysteine through the conserved F or W. D genes are given only for firm matches. Expanded clones are given a class, and other clones once, few, many or no size at all.

d_gene | j_gene | v_gene | len | abundance | CDR3aa | CDR3nt
TRBD1 | TRBJ1-2 | TRBV7-2 | 14 | - | CASSLTGGVYGYTF | TGTGCCAGCAGCTTGACAGGGGGCGTCTATGGCTACACCTTC
- | TRBJ2-7 | TRBV20-1 | 11 | - | CSAGEKYEQYF | TGCAGTGCTGGAGAAAAGTACGAGCAGTACTTC
- | TRBJ2-5 | TRBV7-7 | 15 | once | CASSPGGTDQETQYF | TGTGCCAGCAGCCCGGGGGGGACAGATCAAGAGACCCAGTACTTC
- | TRBJ1-3 | TRBV9 | 12 | - | CASSVAGNTIYF | TGTGCCAGCAGCGTAGCGGGAAACACCATATATTTT
TRBD2 | TRBJ2-2 | TRBV15 | 19 | - | CATSRYPPGTSGSTGELFF | TGTGCCACCAGCAGATACCCACCTGGGACTAGCGGATCCACCGGGGAGCTGTTTTTT
TRBD1 | TRBJ2-2 | TRBV10-1 | 16 | - | CASSDPTQGDTGELFF | TGCGCCAGCAGTGACCCCACACAGGGGGACACCGGGGAGCTGTTTTTT
TRBD2 | TRBJ2-7 | TRBV11-2 | 15 | - | CASSLVRERSYEQYF | TGTGCCAGCAGCTTAGTGCGGGAGCGCTCCTACGAGCAGTACTTC
- | TRBJ1-3 | TRBV27 | 12 | - | CASSSPGNTIYF | TGTGCCAGCAGCAGCCCTGGAAACACCATATATTTT
TRBD2 | TRBJ2-7 | TRBV29-1 | 17 | - | CSVRELAGAGGFGEQYF | TGCAGCGTTAGGGAACTAGCGGGAGCCGGTGGTTTCGGCGAGCAGTACTTC
TRBD1 | TRBJ2-7 | TRBV9 | 15 | - | CASSLQGAGGYEQYF | TGTGCCAGCAGCCTACAGGGGGCAGGTGGATACGAGCAGTACTTC
- | TRBJ1-1 | TRBV19 | 16 | - | CASSIRQEKINTEAFF | TGTGCCAGTAGTATACGACAGGAGAAGATAAACACTGAAGCTTTCTTT
- | TRBJ2-7 | TRBV9 | 14 | - | CASSVGDHSSEQYF | TGTGCCAGCAGCGTAGGGGATCACTCATCCGAGCAGTACTTC
- | TRBJ1-1 | TRBV27 | 15 | - | CASSLWGGRVTEAFF | TGTGCCAGCAGTTTATGGGGGGGTAGGGTCACTGAAGCTTTCTTT
- | TRBJ1-2 | TRBV4-1 | 12 | - | CASSQDGVTGFF | TGCGCCAGCAGCCAAGATGGGGTAACGGGATTTTTC
- | TRBJ1-1 | TRBV27 | 14 | - | CASSFASMNTEAFF | TGTGCCAGCAGTTTCGCATCCATGAACACTGAAGCTTTCTTT
- | TRBJ2-1 | TRBV7-8 | 11 | once | CASSTNVEQFF | TGTGCCAGCAGCACCAATGTTGAGCAGTTCTTC
TRBD2 | TRBJ2-1 | TRBV7-9 | 15 | - | CASSHRLAGGDEQFF | TGTGCCAGCAGCCATCGACTAGCGGGAGGGGATGAGCAGTTCTTC
- | TRBJ1-1 | TRBV7-2 | 15 | - | CASSLGHTTNTEAFF | TGTGCCAGCAGCTTAGGGCACACCACGAACACTGAAGCTTTCTTT
TRBD2 | TRBJ2-7 | TRBV28 | 13 | - | CASSFGGGNEQYF | TGTGCCAGCAGTTTCGGGGGGGGGAACGAGCAGTACTTC
- | TRBJ1-5 | TRBV5-4 | 13 | - | CAYTLGGNQPQHF | TGTGCCTACACGTTGGGAGGCAATCAGCCCCAGCATTTT
- | TRBJ1-1 | TRBV20-1 | 11 | few | CSTTVNTEAFF | TGCAGTACTACAGTGAACACTGAAGCTTTCTTT
- | TRBJ2-1 | TRBV5-8 | 17 | - | CASSLSRGVSSYNEQFF | TGTGCCAGCAGCTTGTCCCGTGGGGTTAGCTCCTACAATGAGCAGTTCTTC
- | TRBJ2-3 | TRBV5-4 | 18 | - | CASSLSDGGLGGTDTQYF | TGTGCCAGCAGCTTGTCGGACGGGGGTCTGGGGGGCACAGATACGCAGTATTTT
TRBD1 | TRBJ1-3 | TRBV6-1 | 15 | - | CASSEPGGRGNTIYF | TGTGCCAGCAGTGAACCAGGGGGCAGGGGAAACACCATATATTTT
- | TRBJ2-7 | TRBV5-1 | 15 | - | CASMGEQGEAYEQYF | TGCGCCAGCATGGGCGAACAAGGGGAGGCCTACGAGCAGTACTTC
TRBD1 | TRBJ2-5 | TRBV5-1 | 17 | - | CASSDRDASGGQETQYF | TGCGCCAGCAGCGACCGGGACGCCTCAGGGGGCCAAGAGACCCAGTACTTC
- | TRBJ1-5 | TRBV27 | 13 | - | CASSLDGRQPQHF | TGTGCCAGCAGTTTAGACGGGCGCCAGCCCCAGCATTTT
TRBD1 | TRBJ1-5 | TRBV6-4 | 15 | - | CASSDKGASNQPQHF | TGTGCCAGCAGCGACAAGGGGGCTAGCAATCAGCCCCAGCATTTT
- | TRBJ1-2 | TRBV28 | 14 | few | CASSSPQPHLGYTF | TGTGCCAGCAGTTCTCCCCAGCCCCATCTCGGCTACACCTTC
- | TRBJ2-1 | TRBV5-1 | 12 | - | CASSEMGASTLF | TGCGCCAGCAGCGAGATGGGGGCTAGTACGCTCTTC
- | TRBJ2-5 | TRBV2 | 10 | once | CARGVETQYF | TGTGCCAGGGGGGTGGAGACCCAGTACTTC
- | TRBJ2-7 | TRBV6-4 | 14 | - | CASSGGRWSYEQYF | TGTGCCAGCAGTGGGGGGAGATGGTCCTACGAGCAGTACTTC
- | TRBJ2-2 | TRBV6-5 | 15 | - | CASSTDSISTGELFF | TGTGCCAGCAGTACGGACAGTATATCCACCGGGGAGCTGTTTTTT
- | TRBJ1-5 | TRBV28 | 15 | once | CASSSDVYSNQPQHF | TGTGCCAGCAGTTCGGATGTCTATAGCAATCAGCCCCAGCATTTT
- | TRBJ2-3 | TRBV27 | 13 | - | CASSFRERDTQYF | TGTGCCAGCAGTTTCCGGGAGAGAGATACGCAGTATTTT
- | TRBJ2-2 | TRBV29-1 | 11 | - | CSVATTGELFF | TGCAGCGTTGCTACCACCGGGGAGCTGTTTTTT
- | TRBJ2-1 | TRBV19 | 13 | - | CASSIAGVYEQFF | TGTGCCAGTAGTATAGCCGGGGTCTATGAGCAGTTCTTC
- | TRBJ2-1 | TRBV7-9 | 15 | - | CASSLGSSGSNEQFF | TGTGCCAGCAGCTTAGGAAGTTCGGGAAGCAATGAGCAGTTCTTC
TRBD1 | TRBJ1-3 | TRBV19 | 17 | - | CASSTRPGTGFGNTIYF | TGTGCCAGTAGTACCCGTCCCGGGACAGGGTTTGGAAACACCATATATTTT
- | TRBJ2-7 | TRBV15 | 14 | - | CATSRERGPYEQYF | TGTGCCACCAGCAGAGAGCGGGGACCCTACGAGCAGTACTTC
TRBD2 | TRBJ2-3 | TRBV18 | 22 | - | CASSSTRGWQEQAGEGTDTQYF | TGTGCCAGCTCCTCGACTCGGGGTTGGCAGGAGCAAGCGGGAGAGGGCACAGATACGCAGTATTTT
TRBD1 | TRBJ1-1 | TRBV25-1 | 15 | - | CASSEWPGGPAEAFF | TGTGCCAGCAGTGAATGGCCAGGGGGGCCCGCTGAAGCTTTCTTT
- | TRBJ1-4 | TRBV25-1 | 13 | - | CASRGGANEKLFF | TGTGCCAGCAGGGGAGGGGCTAATGAAAAACTGTTTTTT
- | TRBJ1-6 | TRBV11-3 | 13 | - | CASSWDTNSPLHF | TGTGCCAGCAGCTGGGACACCAATTCACCCCTCCACTTT